This TCR beta chain emerged from a study of lymphopenia after photon versus proton radiotherapy. Study-wide results and caveats: Photon-treated patients lost naive T cells and TCR diversity; proton-treated stayed stable. Only patients who died were analyzed for survival; proton advantage is unproven.

CDR1 is SGHAT, CDR2 FQNNGV, per germline. V was pared by 6 bases and J by 6 bases, with 14 bases between. The CDR3 runs 13 residues. Only in-frame clones appear in the TCRdb table, and some are missing; sequencing was by immunoSEQ multiplex PCR. The data show over 25,000 clones, with about 88% seen just once and 0.81% held by the top ten. A note on this clone: Its target is unknown.

The V call is TRBV11-2, the J call TRBJ1-1; D remains unclear. Here the sequenced sample was peripheral blood, taken from a patient treated with photon-based radiotherapy. This clonotype was sampled from a woman in her 50s with cholangiocarcinoma. CDR3 amino acids: CASRFSGAAEAFF. As DNA, the CDR3 is TGTGCCAGCAGGTTCTCTGGAGCGGCTGAAGCTTTCTTT.